Presented here are 13 T cell receptor beta chains from one specimen sequenced in a study of tumor-infiltrating lymphocytes in localized non-small cell lung cancer. The method was immunoSEQ multiplex PCR; TCRdb's version includes in-frame clones alone and lacks a portion of them. The table lists some 15,000 clones, approximately 73% of them singletons. Sequenced sample: lung tumor tissue. Receptor source: a human donor with non-small cell lung cancer.

The rearrangement uses TRBV5-6 and TRBJ2-5; 7 bases fit TRBD1. CDR3 length: 17 amino acids. Germline V gene sequence: CDR1 SGHDT, CDR2 YYEEEE. V lost 4 bases, J lost 0 bases, and 12 bases stayed unmatched. In nucleotides, the CDR3 is TGTGCCAGCAGCGCGCGAGTTGGGACAGAGTACCAAGAGACCCAGTACTTC. Translation gives CASSARVGTEYQETQYF.

This chain's CDR3 is CASSLGRSSSATQETQYF. The CDR3 nucleotides read TGCGCCAGCAGCTTGGGCCGCAGTTCGTCAGCAACCCAAGAGACCCAGTACTTC. The chain couples TRBV5-1 to TRBJ2-5, with unresolved D. There are 18 residues in the CDR3. V was shortened by 0 bases and J by 1 base, with 19 bases between the two germline ends. CDR1 is SGHRS and CDR2 is YFSETQ in the germline V gene.

The chain has TRBV7-3 and TRBJ2-1; D gene uncertain. Trimming took 4 bases from V and 7 from J, leaving 17 bases between them. Germline lookup yields CDR1 SGHTA and CDR2 FQGTGA. CDR3 length: 15 amino acids. This CDR3 is CASSSQGLSTNEQFF. CDR3 coding DNA: TGTGCCAGCAGCTCCCAAGGGCTTTCAACGAATGAGCAGTTCTTC. The full variable domain, completed using reference TRBV7-3 and TRBJ2-1, is GAGVSQTPSNKVTEKGKYVELRCDPISGHTALYWYRQSLGQGPEFLIYFQGTGAADDSGLPNDRFFAVRPEGSVSTLKIQRTERGDSAVYLCASSSQGLSTNEQFFGPGTRLTVL.

This clone was seen only a few times. V and J are TRBV30 and TRBJ1-2; the D is unclear. V was trimmed by 2 bases and J by 4 bases, leaving 11 bases between them. Germline V CDR1 and CDR2: GTSNPN, SVGIG (reference sequence). The CDR3 is 13 residues long. In DNA form, the CDR3 reads TGTGCCTGGAGTCCACTACAAGTCTATGGCTACACCTTC. Translating gives CAWSPLQVYGYTF.

The chain is built from TRBV28 and TRBJ2-7; 10 nucleotides align to TRBD2. The length of the CDR3 is 17 residues. Germline CDR1 and CDR2: MDHEN and SYDVKM. V was pared by 6 bases and J by 2 bases, with 13 bases of the junction left unmatched. The CDR3 protein is CASRSPRLAGDAYEQYF. The CDR3 nucleotides are TGTGCCAGCAGATCTCCCCGTCTAGCGGGGGATGCCTACGAGCAGTACTTC. The entire variable domain, with the rest obtained from reference TRBV28 and TRBJ2-7, is as follows: DVKVTQSSRYLVKRTGEKVFLECVQDMDHENMFWYRQDPGLGLRLIYFSYDVKMKEKGDIPEGYSVSREKKERFSLILESASTNQTSMYLCASRSPRLAGDAYEQYFGPGTRLTVT.

The chain recombines TRBV19 with TRBJ2-1; 13 bases fit TRBD2. The CDR3 is 16 amino acids. Germline V gene lookup returns CDR1 LNHDA and CDR2 SQIVND (reference sequence). V shed 4 bases, J shed 8 bases, and the junction held 8 bases outside the gene matches. The chain's CDR3 is CASSTELAGGPYEQFF. Here the CDR3 DNA reads TGTGCCAGTAGTACCGAACTAGCGGGAGGGCCCTATGAGCAGTTCTTC.

This clone was recorded once. J is TRBJ2-7 and V is TRBV7-6; D may be TRBD1 (7 bases). Germline CDR1 is SGHVS and CDR2 is FNYEAQ. CDR3 length: 14 residues. Trimming took off 4 bases at V and 5 bases at J, with 15 bases between the two ends. The CDR3 is CASSSRGVGNEQYF. Here the CDR3 DNA reads TGTGCCAGCAGCTCCAGGGGGGTAGGCAACGAGCAGTACTTC.

In this sample, this clone turned up a few times. The CDR3 loop reads CASSLRQTSGRGHSNEQFF. CDR3 bases: TGTGCCAGCTCCCTCCGGCAGACTAGCGGGAGAGGCCACAGCAATGAGCAGTTCTTC. V is TRBV18 and J is TRBJ2-1, with TRBD2 matching over 12 bases. The germline V gene has CDR1 KGHSH and CDR2 LQKENI. V was clipped by 6 bases and J by 6 bases; unmatched bases: 18. This CDR3 region has 19 residues.

This clone is medium-sized by share. This sequence joins TRBV7-3 and TRBJ2-5; D remains ambiguous. Germline lookup yields CDR1 SGHTA and CDR2 FQGTGA. This CDR3 region has 14 residues. The V end was cut by 0 bases, the J end by 7 bases, with 12 bases between. CDR3 sequence reads: CASSLTGAPRTQYF. The CDR3 DNA sequence: TGTGCCAGCAGCTTAACAGGCGCACCGCGGACCCAGTACTTC. Supplemented by reference TRBV7-3 and TRBJ2-5, the full variable domain reads GAGVSQTPSNKVTEKGKYVELRCDPISGHTALYWYRQSLGQGPEFLIYFQGTGAADDSGLPNDRFFAVRPEGSVSTLKIQRTERGDSAVYLCASSLTGAPRTQYFGPGTRLLVL.

This rearrangement joins TRBV11-2 to TRBJ2-5; TRBD2 aligns across 7 bases. The CDR3 has 15 amino acids. The V and J ends lost 7 bases and 5 bases, in that order; junction bases with no gene match: 13. From germline, CDR1 is SGHAT and CDR2 FQNNGV. CDR3 residues: CASKASGISGETQYF. In DNA form, the CDR3 reads TGTGCCAGCAAGGCAAGCGGGATCTCCGGGGAGACCCAGTACTTC.

V usage is TRBV7-2 and J usage is TRBJ1-2; no clear D gene. The CDR3 consists of 13 residues. V was trimmed by 2 bases and J by 2 bases, leaving 6 bases between them. From germline, CDR1 is SGHTA and CDR2 FQGNSA. Here the CDR3 DNA reads TGTGCCAGCAGCTTAATCAGCAACTATGGCTACACCTTC. This encodes CASSLISNYGYTF.

The chain recombines TRBV19 with TRBJ1-3; D might be TRBD1 (5 bases). This CDR3 comprises 14 residues. Germline values: CDR1 LNHDA, CDR2 SQIVND (reference sequence). V was trimmed by 6 bases and J by 1 base, leaving 10 bases between them. CDR3 protein: CASSKGSSGNTIYF. The CDR3 DNA reads as TGTGCCAGTAGCAAGGGGAGTTCTGGAAACACCATATATTTT.

The rearrangement links TRBV6-5 to TRBJ2-7; D remains ambiguous. Trimming took 2 bases from V and 5 from J, leaving 16 bases between them. Germline V gives CDR1 MNHEY, CDR2 SVGAGI. This CDR3 has 15 amino acids. In nucleotides, the CDR3 is TGTGCCAGCAGTTACGAGGCTCCTGAACAAAACGAGCAGTACTTC. It is translated as CASSYEAPEQNEQYF.